This T cell receptor (beta chain) emerged from a study of blood T cell repertoires in COVID-19. As for the study in general: Collection of acute and convalescent COVID-19 samples took place in the United States, Italy and Spain. T cells, B-cell-depleted T cells, or PBMCs supplied cDNA or gDNA.

How the authors handled the data: Amplified reference gene primers provided the basis for estimating nucleated cell counts. Repertoires were generated with immunoSEQ multiplex PCR, while TCRdb's copy carries only in-frame clones and drops some. The V and J calls and clone size come from that table; D and trimming were worked out from the DNA. The table has 120,000 or so clones, 72% seen once; the top ten hold around 8%. V shed 0 bases, J shed 5 bases, and the junction held 4 bases outside the gene matches. This CDR3 is built from 15 residues. CDR1 SGDLS and CDR2 YYNGEE come from the germline V gene. The clonotype originates from an older woman with acute or convalescent COVID-19. Sequencing was done on a sample of peripheral blood. The rearrangement uses TRBV9 and TRBJ1-4, with 7 bases fitting TRBD1. The CDR3 spells CASSVGRGRNEKLFF. CDR3 DNA: TGTGCCAGCAGCGTAGGCAGGGGGAGGAATGAAAAACTGTTTTTT.